The clone carrying this T cell receptor (beta chain) appeared many times. Its specificity is not known. This sample is drawn from a study of T cells in Graves' hyperthyroidism and ophthalmopathy. The germline gives CDR1 SGHAT, CDR2 FQNNGV. V gave up 6 bases and J gave up 7 bases; unmatched junction bases: 9. This CDR3 is built from 14 residues. Amplified TCR beta CDR3 regions came from RNA transcripts. Using the HTBI primer set, a first-round RT-PCR was run on the TCR CDR3. A single record per CDR3 protein comes from TCRdb applying MiXCR to the multiplex PCR reads. The table has roughly 300,000 distinct CDR3 sequences, around 23% seen once; the top ten hold about 50%. Study outcomes and limitations: The model foresaw ophthalmopathy a median roughly 6.6 months prior to onset. Within blood appeared most thyroid clonotypes that had expanded above 0.001.

This receptor was obtained from a woman aged 50 to 65 with Graves' hyperthyroidism. Sequencing was done on a sample of blood. V gene TRBV11-2 combines with J gene TRBJ2-5, with TRBD1 identical over 9 bases. CDR3 region: CASSATGGSGTQYF. The CDR3 DNA reads as TGTGCCAGCAGTGCTACAGGGGGCTCGGGGACCCAGTACTTC. Drawing the rest from reference TRBV11-2 and TRBJ2-5, the complete variable domain is EAGVAQSPRYKIIEKRQSVAFWCNPISGHATLYWYQQILGQGPKLLIQFQNNGVVDDSQLPKDRFSAERLKGVDSTLKIQPAKLEDSAVYLCASSATGGSGTQYFGPGTRLLVL.